In its sample, the clone carrying this TCR beta chain was seen a few times. A single record per CDR3 protein comes from TCRdb applying MiXCR to the RT-PCR reads. The table has hundreds of thousands of distinct CDR3 sequences, approximately 14% seen once; the top ten hold 3% to 4.5%. Trimming removed 5 bases at V and 4 bases at J, with 15 bases between. Germline CDR1 and CDR2: SGHTA and FQGTGA. The CDR3 is 16 amino acids. The chain has TRBV7-3 and TRBJ2-6; no firm D call. The sample comprised memory CD4+ T cells from blood. This TCR derives from a female donor in good health, serving as a healthy control. The CDR3 coding sequence is TGTGCCAGCAGCCCGAGGCCCCTGCAGGGGGCCAACGTCCTGACTTTC. This gives the protein CASSPRPLQGANVLTF. The variable domain in full, with the rest retrieved from reference TRBV7-3 and TRBJ2-6, is GAGVSQTPSNKVTEKGKYVELRCDPISGHTALYWYRQSLGQGPEFLIYFQGTGAADDSGLPNDRFFAVRPEGSVSTLKIQRTERGDSAVYLCASSPRPLQGANVLTFGAGSRLTVL.